The clone carrying this TCR beta chain was recorded once. This specimen belongs to a study of blood T cell repertoires in COVID-19. Looking at the study overall: Sites across the United States, Italy and Spain contributed samples from acute and convalescent COVID-19.

Original processing notes: Counts of nucleated cells, estimated from reference gene primer amplification, were obtained. Only in-frame clones appear in the TCRdb table, and some are missing; sequencing was by immunoSEQ multiplex PCR. Clonal size and the V and J genes are those of that table, whereas D and trimming came from the DNA. The sample lists some 270,000 clones; 86% were seen once. The CDR3 consists of 13 residues. V lost 0 bases and J 7 bases, leaving 11 bases between the germline ends. Germline V gene lookup returns CDR1 SGDLS and CDR2 YYNGEE. Source material: peripheral blood. The TCR originated in a man aged 35 to 55 with active or convalescent COVID-19. The chain links TRBV9 to TRBJ2-7; D possibly corresponds to TRBD2 (6 bases). The chain's CDR3 is CASSVGGGEEQYF. CDR3 DNA: TGTGCCAGCAGCGTAGGAGGAGGGGAGGAGCAGTACTTC.